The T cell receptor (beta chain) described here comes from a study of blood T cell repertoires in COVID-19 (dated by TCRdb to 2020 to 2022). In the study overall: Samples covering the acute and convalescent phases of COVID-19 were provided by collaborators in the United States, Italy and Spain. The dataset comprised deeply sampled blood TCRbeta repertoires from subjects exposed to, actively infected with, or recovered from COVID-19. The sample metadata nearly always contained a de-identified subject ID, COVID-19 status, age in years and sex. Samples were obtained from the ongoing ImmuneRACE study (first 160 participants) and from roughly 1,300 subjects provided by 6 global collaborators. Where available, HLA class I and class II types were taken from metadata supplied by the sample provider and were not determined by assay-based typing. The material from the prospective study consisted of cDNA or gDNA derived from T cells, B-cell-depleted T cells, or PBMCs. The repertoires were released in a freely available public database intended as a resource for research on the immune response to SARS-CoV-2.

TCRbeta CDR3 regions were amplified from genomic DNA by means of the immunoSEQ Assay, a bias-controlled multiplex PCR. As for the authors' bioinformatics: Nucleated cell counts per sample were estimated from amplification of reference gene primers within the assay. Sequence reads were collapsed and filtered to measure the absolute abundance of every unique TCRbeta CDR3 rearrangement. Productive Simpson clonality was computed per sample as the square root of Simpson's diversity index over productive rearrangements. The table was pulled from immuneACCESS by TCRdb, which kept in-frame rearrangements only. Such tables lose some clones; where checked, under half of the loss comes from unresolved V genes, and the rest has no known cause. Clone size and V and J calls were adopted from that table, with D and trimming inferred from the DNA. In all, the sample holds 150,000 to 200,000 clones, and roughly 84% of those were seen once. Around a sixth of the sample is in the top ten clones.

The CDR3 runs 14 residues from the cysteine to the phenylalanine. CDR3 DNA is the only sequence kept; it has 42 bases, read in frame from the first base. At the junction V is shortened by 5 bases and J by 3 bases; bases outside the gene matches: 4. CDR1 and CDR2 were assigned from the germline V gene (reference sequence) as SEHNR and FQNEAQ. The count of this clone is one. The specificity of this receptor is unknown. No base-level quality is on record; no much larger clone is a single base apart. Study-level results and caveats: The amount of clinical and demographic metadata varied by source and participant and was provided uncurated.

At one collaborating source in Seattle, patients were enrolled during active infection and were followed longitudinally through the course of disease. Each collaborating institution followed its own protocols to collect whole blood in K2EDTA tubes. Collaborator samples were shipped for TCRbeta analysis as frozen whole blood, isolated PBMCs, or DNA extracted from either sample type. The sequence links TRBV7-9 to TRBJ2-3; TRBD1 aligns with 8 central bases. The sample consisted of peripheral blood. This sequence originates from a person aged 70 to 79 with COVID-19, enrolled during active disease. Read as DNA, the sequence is TGTGCCAGCAGCATAGGACAGGGAACAGATACGCAGTATTTT. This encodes CASSIGQGTDTQYF.